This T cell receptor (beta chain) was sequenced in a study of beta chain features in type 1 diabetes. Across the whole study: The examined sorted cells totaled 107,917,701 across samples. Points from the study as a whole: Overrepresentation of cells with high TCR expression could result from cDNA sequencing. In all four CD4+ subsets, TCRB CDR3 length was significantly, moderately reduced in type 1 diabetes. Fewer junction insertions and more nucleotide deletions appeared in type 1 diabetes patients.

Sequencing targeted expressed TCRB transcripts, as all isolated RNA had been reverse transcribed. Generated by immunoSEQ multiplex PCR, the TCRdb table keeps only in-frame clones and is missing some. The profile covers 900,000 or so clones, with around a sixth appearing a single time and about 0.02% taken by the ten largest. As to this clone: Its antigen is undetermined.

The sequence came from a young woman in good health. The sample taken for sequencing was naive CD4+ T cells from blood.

CDR3 sequence: CASSQALWTGFEDTQYF. The CDR3 region has the DNA TGTGCCAGCAGCCAAGCCCTCTGGACAGGGTTCGAGGATACGCAGTATTTT. The V and J genes are TRBV14 and TRBJ2-3; 8 bases fit TRBD1. After removal of 1 base from V and 6 bases from J, the junction contained 12 bases not matched to a gene. The CDR3 spans 17 residues. CDR1 SGHDN and CDR2 FVKESK come from the germline V gene.